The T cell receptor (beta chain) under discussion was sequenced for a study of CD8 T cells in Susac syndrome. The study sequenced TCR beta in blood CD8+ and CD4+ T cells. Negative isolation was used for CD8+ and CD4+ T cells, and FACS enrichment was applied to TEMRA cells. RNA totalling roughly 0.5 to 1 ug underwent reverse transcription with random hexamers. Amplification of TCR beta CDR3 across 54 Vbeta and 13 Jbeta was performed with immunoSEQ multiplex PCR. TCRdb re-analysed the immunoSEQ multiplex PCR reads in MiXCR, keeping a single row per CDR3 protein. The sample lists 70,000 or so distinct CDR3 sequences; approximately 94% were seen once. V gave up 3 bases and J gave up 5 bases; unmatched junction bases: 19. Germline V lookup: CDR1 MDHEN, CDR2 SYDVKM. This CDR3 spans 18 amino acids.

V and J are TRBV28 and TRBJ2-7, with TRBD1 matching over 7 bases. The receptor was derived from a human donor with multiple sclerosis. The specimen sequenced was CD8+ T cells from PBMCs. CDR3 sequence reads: CASSFIVRESDRSDEQYF. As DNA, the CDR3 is TGTGCCAGCAGTTTTATTGTAAGGGAGTCGGACAGGAGCGACGAGCAGTACTTC.